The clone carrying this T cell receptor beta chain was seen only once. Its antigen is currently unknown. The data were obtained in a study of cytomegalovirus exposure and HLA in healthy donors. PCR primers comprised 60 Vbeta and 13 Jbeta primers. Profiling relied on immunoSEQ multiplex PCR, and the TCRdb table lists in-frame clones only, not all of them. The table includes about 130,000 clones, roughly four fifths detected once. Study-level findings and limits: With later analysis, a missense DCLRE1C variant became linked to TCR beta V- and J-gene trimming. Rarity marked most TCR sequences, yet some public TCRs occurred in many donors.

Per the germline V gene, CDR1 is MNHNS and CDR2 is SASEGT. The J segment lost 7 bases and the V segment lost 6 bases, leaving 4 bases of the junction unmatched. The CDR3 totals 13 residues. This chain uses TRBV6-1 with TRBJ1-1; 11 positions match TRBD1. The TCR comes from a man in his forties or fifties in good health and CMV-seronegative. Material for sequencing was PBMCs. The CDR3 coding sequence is TGTGCCAGCAGCGATGGGACAGGGGGTGAAGCTTTCTTT. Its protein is CASSDGTGGEAFF.